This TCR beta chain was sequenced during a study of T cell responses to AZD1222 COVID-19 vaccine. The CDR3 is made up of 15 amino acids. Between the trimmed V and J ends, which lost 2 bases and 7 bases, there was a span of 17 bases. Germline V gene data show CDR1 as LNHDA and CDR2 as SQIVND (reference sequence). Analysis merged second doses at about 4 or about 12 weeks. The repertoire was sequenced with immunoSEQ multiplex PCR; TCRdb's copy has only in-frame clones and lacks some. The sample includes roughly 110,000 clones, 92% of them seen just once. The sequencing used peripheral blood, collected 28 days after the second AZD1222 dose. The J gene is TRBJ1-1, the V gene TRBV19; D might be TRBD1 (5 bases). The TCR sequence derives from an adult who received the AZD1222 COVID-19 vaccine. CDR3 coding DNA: TGTGCCAGTAGTATAAACAAGGGGCCTGGTCGTGAAGCTTTCTTT. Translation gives CASSINKGPGREAFF. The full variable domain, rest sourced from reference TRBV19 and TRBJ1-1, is DGGITQSPKYLFRKEGQNVTLSCEQNLNHDAMYWYRQDPGQGLRLIYYSQIVNDFQKGDIAEGYSVSREKKESFPLTVTSAQKNPTAFYLCASSINKGPGREAFFGQGTRLTVV.